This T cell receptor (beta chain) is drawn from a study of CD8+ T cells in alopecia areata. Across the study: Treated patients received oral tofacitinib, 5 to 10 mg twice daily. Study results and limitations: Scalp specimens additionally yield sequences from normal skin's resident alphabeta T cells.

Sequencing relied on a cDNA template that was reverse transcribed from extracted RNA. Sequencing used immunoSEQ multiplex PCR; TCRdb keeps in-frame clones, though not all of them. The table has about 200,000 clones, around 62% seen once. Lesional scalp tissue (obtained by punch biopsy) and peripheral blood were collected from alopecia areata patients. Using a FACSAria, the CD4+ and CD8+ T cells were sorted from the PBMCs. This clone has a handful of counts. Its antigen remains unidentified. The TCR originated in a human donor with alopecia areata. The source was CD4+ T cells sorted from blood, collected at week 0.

CDR3 amino acids: CSVEDPERSGANVLTF. CDR3 coding DNA: TGCAGCGTTGAAGACCCCGAAAGGTCTGGGGCCAACGTCCTGACTTTC. This chain links TRBV29-1 with TRBJ2-6, with unresolved D. The CDR3 extends over 16 amino acids. V was pared by 0 bases and J by 1 base, with 10 bases between. Looked up from germline, CDR1 is SQVTM and CDR2 is ANQGSEA.